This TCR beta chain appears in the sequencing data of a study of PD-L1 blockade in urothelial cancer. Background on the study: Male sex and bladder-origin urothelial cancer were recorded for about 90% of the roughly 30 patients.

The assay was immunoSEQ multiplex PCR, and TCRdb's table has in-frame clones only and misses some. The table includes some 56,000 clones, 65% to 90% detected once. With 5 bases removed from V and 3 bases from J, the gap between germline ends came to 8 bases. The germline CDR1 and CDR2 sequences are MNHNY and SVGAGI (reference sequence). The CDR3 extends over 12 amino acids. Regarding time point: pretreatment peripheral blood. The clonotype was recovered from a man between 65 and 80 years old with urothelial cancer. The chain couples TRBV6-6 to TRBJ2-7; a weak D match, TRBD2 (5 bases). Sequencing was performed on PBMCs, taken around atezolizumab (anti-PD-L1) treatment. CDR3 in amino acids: CASSREIYEQYF. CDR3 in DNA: TGTGCCAGCAGTAGGGAGATCTACGAGCAGTACTTC.